This record concerns one T cell receptor (beta chain) sequence. TCRdb itself ran the RT-PCR reads through MiXCR, one entry per CDR3 protein. The sample gives roughly 710,000 distinct CDR3 sequences, 12% to 15% of which show up once; around 7.6% is in the top ten. This sample is drawn from a study of response to subunit inactivated influenza vaccine. Trimming removed 4 bases from V and 6 bases from J, with 13 bases in between. Germline loops: CDR1 LGHDT, CDR2 YNNKEL (reference sequence). CDR3 length: 14 amino acids. The sequence was collected from a man aged 45-60 years who received an inactivated influenza vaccine. The V gene is TRBV3-1, the J gene TRBJ2-1, with D possibly TRBD2 on 5 matching bases. Sequencing was performed on PBMCs from blood, taken 14 to 15 days before vaccination. CDR3 DNA sequence: TGTGCCAGCAGCCGCTCGGGGATGGGCAATGAGCAGTTCTTC. Protein sequence: CASSRSGMGNEQFF.